This T cell receptor beta chain is drawn from a study of blood T cell repertoires in COVID-19. Across the whole study: Samples representing acute and convalescent COVID-19 were sourced from the United States, Italy and Spain. Sources were T cells, B-cell-depleted T cells, or PBMCs; the material itself was cDNA or gDNA.

Donors were grouped by their self-reported clinical history. The authors' processing: How many nucleated cells were present was estimated from reference gene primer amplification. TCRdb's copy holds only in-frame clones and misses some; the assay was immunoSEQ multiplex PCR. D and trimming were read from the DNA, whereas the V and J calls and clone size are those reported in that table. Counted here are fewer than 350,000 clones, around 89% occurring once; the ten biggest clones make up about 1.7%. V was clipped by 3 bases and J by 1 base, with 7 bases between them. Germline V gene data show CDR1 as LNHDA and CDR2 as SQIVND (reference sequence). The CDR3 is 15 residues long. This clone came up a few times. Other DNA sequences in the sample encode the same CDR3.

Input material: PBMCs or T cells enriched from blood (not recorded which). The clonotype comes from a woman younger than 30 with acute COVID-19. V usage is TRBV19 and J usage is TRBJ2-6; tentative D call: TRBD1 (5 bases). The CDR3 coding sequence is TGTGCCAGTAGTATCGCAGGGTCTGGGGCCAACGTCCTGACTTTC. Encoded protein: CASSIAGSGANVLTF.